This T cell receptor beta chain was found in a study of CD4 T cells in relation to SARS-CoV-2 and coronaviruses (dated by TCRdb to about 2021). Regarding the complete study: The ViraFEST assay cultured PBMCs with antigen for roughly 11 days, then sequenced TCR beta CDR3s to find antigen-specific clonal expansions. An HIV-1 Nef peptide pool or a no-peptide culture served as the negative reference condition. Patient-derived lymphoblastoid cell lines were used to map the HLA restriction of shared crossreactive spike epitopes. Memory CD4+ T cell crossreactivity between SARS-CoV-2 and common cold coronavirus spike proteins was assessed at the TCR clonotype level in the study. The Adaptive Biotechnologies TCR-sequencing kit was used for samples from a few pre-COVID donors and for the naive versus memory experiments, whereas the other data were Illumina-based. Expansion assays from other donors in the study were sequenced with a different, Illumina-based TCR-beta assay.

As to this clone: It has no known antigen specificity. No per-base quality is available; no much larger clone lies one base away.

CD4+ T cells from unexposed donors were collected before the COVID-19 pandemic (2011-2018). The EasySep CD4+ T cell isolation kit was used to isolate CD4+ T cells once the cultures had run for 9 to 11 days. As cell number allowed, CD4+ T cells from unexposed donors were tested for reactivity to SARS-CoV-2 S and N and to four common cold coronavirus spike pools. PBMCs were cultured at about 1.9 million per well in IMDM supplemented with around 4.7% human AB serum and 7.5 to 10 IU/ml IL-2. Half of the culture medium was replaced with fresh IL-2-containing medium on days 3 and 7. In general, triplicate replicate wells were used for every peptide culture condition. Leukapheresis product for the unexposed donors was bought commercially. Ficoll-Paque PLUS gradient centrifugation was used to isolate PBMCs from either whole blood or leukapheresis product. PBMCs were either cryopreserved at -140°C or used fresh in the expansion assay. The QIAamp Micro DNA Kit was used to extract genomic DNA from the CD4+ T cells.

The method was the immunoSEQ multiplex PCR assay. On the study's bioinformatics: Preprocessing removed nonproductive sequences and CDR3s not starting with C, not ending with F or W, or shorter than 7 amino acids. The MANAFEST web app was used to call antigen-specific clonotypes on the basis of expansion compared with the reference and with other culture wells. To be counted as positive, a clone had to show significant expansion compared with the reference culture, at an FDR below 0.05, in 2 of 3 replicate wells. Positive clones also required significant expansion versus all other tandem wells and an odds ratio above 5. Pairwise Levenshtein distance, computed with the stringdist R package after three terminal residues were trimmed from each end, was used as the measure of CDR3 homology. The clones in this table, taken by TCRdb from immuneACCESS, are in-frame only. Not every clone is retained; where verified, under half of the shortfall comes from an unresolved V gene, and the cause of the rest is unknown. Clone size and V and J calls were adopted from that table, with D and trimming inferred from the DNA. The sample data list about 15,000 clones, and under 85% of these were observed just once. Clones ranked in the top ten supply 20% to 30% of the sample.

Results the study describes overall, beyond this receptor: Small numbers of patients and of tested TCRs were a limitation of the study. Significantly weaker SARS-CoV-2-driven expansion was shown by crossreactive clones than by monoreactive clones, consistent with antigenic imprinting. Because no donor provided both pre-pandemic and post-infection samples, tracing the source of pre-existing responses was limited. Since the crossreactivity analysis centred on spike protein, crossreactivity against other viral proteins was not assessed. In roughly 70% of donors, memory CD4+ clonotypes turned up that crossrecognized SARS-CoV-2 and at least one common cold coronavirus spike.

This clonotype was sampled from a human donor in good health. Source material: CD4+ T cells from PBMCs, cultured in vitro.

CDR3 protein: CASSLWWGAHGYTF. The nucleotides are TGTGCCAGCTCACTCTGGTGGGGGGCGCATGGCTACACCTTC. In this chain, TRBV18 is recombined with TRBJ1-2; a tentative D match to TRBD1 spans 6 bases. The CDR3 measures 14 amino acids from cysteine to phenylalanine. Only the CDR3 portion is preserved as DNA: 42 bases, with reading frame beginning at the first base. Trimming costs V 4 bases and J 6 bases, and their ends lie 15 bases apart. The germline V gene encodes CDR1 KGHSH and CDR2 LQKENI.